The sequence of this T cell receptor (beta chain) was determined in a study of CD8 T cells in ankylosing spondylitis. TCRdb ran MiXCR on the 5' RACE reads and lists one entry per CDR3 protein. Of a few hundred thousand distinct CDR3 sequences listed, around 22% are singletons. V gave up 5 bases and J gave up 2 bases; unmatched junction bases: 5. In germline, CDR1 is MDHEN, CDR2 SYDVKM. The CDR3 consists of 15 residues. This clonotype was found a few times. What it binds is unknown. Study-wide points: Blood from ankylosing spondylitis patients appeared to carry a characteristic eight-variant TCR beta motif.

The sequence was collected from a male donor with ankylosing spondylitis. The V and J genes are TRBV28 and TRBJ2-7; TRBD2 matches 11 bases. The specimen sequenced was blood, either unsorted or a sorted T cell fraction (not recorded which). The CDR3 coding sequence is TGTGCCAGCAGTATAGCGGGAGGGGCCACCTACGAGCAGTACTTC. It specifies CASSIAGGATYEQYF. Filled out from reference TRBV28 and TRBJ2-7, the complete variable domain reads DVKVTQSSRYLVKRTGEKVFLECVQDMDHENMFWYRQDPGLGLRLIYFSYDVKMKEKGDIPEGYSVSREKKERFSLILESASTNQTSMYLCASSIAGGATYEQYFGPGTRLTVT.